This TCR beta chain stems from a study of control samples from healthy donors and cancer patients. This clone rates as medium-sized. Germline CDR1 is SGHRS and CDR2 is YFSETQ. The CDR3 spans 15 residues. With 0 bases removed from V and 9 bases from J, the gap between germline ends came to 13 bases. The method was immunoSEQ multiplex PCR; TCRdb's version includes in-frame clones alone and lacks a portion of them. The data hold under 130,000 clones, with roughly 89% observed a single time. The sequence was obtained from a man aged 60-69 years with lung cancer. The V gene is TRBV5-1, the J gene TRBJ1-6, with D perhaps TRBD1 (6 bases). The sequenced material came from PBMCs. The CDR3 loop is CASSLVGGGGSPLHF. In DNA, the CDR3 is TGCGCCAGCAGCTTGGTTGGGGGCGGTGGTTCACCCCTCCACTTT.